The TCR beta chain under discussion was sequenced for a study of vaccination effects on CD4 cells after COVID-19. Turning to the study itself: Every participant took two doses of the BNT162b2 or mRNA-1273 vaccine.

The table came from immunoSEQ multiplex PCR; TCRdb's copy has only in-frame clones and leaves some out. The data show approximately 37,000 clones, approximately 70% seen once. With respect to this clone: Its antigen remains unidentified.

The germline V and J ends were trimmed by 6 bases and 4 bases, with 13 bases remaining between them. Per the germline V gene, CDR1 is SEHNR and CDR2 is FQNEAQ (reference sequence). The CDR3 extends over 13 amino acids. CD4+ T cells specific for antigen were expanded with viral peptide pools by the ViraFEST assay before sequencing. At the end of about 10 days of culture, CD4+ T cells were isolated. Confirmation by PCR established that the person had SARS-CoV-2 infection between March and December 2020. Roughly 1.8 million PBMC per well received approximately 10 IU/ml IL-2 and approximately 10 ug/ml peptides in culture. Both day 3 and day 7 saw half the medium replaced with IL-2 medium. Regarding the study as a whole: There was marked clonal contraction among infection- and vaccine-induced clones late after vaccination.

Material: CD4+ T cells from PBMCs cultured with a peptide pool, obtained before COVID-19 vaccination. The source is a human donor who had a prior SARS-CoV-2 infection. V is TRBV7-9 and J is TRBJ2-7; no definite D call. In DNA form, the CDR3 reads TGTGCCAGCAGTCGAGACGGACGGTACGAGCAGTACTTC. Translating it yields CASSRDGRYEQYF.